Sequencing of this TCR beta chain was carried out in a study of human T cells and chemical hapten exposure. V was cut by 3 bases and J by 6 bases, with 12 bases left in between. Germline V gene data show CDR1 as DFQATT and CDR2 as SNEGSKA (reference sequence). The CDR3 totals 13 residues. TCRdb re-analysed the RACE reads in MiXCR, keeping a single row per CDR3 protein. The sample lists some 78,000 distinct CDR3 sequences; about 8.6% were seen once. The time point denotes: healthy volunteer bleed at 6 weeks. The authors' total RNA extraction used unfractionated whole blood. This chain joins TRBV20-1 and TRBJ2-1, with a weak D call TRBD2 (6 bases). This TCR was sampled from a male donor in good health. Some clones in this sample may be carry-over from other donors' samples. Sequencing was done on a sample of whole blood. The CDR3, as DNA: TGCAGTGCTAGGGGGCGGGACCTCAATGAGCAGTTCTTC. Translation: CSARGRDLNEQFF.